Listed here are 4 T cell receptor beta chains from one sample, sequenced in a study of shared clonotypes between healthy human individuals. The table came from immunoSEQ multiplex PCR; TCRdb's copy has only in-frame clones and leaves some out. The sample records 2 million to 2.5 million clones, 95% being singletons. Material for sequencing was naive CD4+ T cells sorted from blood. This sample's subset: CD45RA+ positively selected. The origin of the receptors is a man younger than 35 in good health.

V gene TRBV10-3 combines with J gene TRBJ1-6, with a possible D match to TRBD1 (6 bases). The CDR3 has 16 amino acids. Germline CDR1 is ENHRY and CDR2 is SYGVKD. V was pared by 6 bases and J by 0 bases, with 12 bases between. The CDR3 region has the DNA TGTGCCATCAGCGAGGGACAAAGCTCCTATAATTCACCCCTCCACTTT. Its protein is CAISEGQSSYNSPLHF.

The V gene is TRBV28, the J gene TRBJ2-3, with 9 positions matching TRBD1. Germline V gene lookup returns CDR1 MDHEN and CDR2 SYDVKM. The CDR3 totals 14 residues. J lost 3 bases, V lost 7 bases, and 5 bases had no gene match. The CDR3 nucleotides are TGTGCCAGCACCACAGGGGGCGGAACAGATACGCAGTATTTT. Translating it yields CASTTGGGTDTQYF. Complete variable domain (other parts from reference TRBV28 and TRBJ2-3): DVKVTQSSRYLVKRTGEKVFLECVQDMDHENMFWYRQDPGLGLRLIYFSYDVKMKEKGDIPEGYSVSREKKERFSLILESASTNQTSMYLCASTTGGGTDTQYFGPGTRLTVL.

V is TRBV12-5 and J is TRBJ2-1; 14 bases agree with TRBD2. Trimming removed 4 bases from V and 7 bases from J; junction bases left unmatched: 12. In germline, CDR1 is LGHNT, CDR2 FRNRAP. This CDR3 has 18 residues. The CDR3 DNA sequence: TGTGCTAGTGGTTCGGGACTAGCGGGAGAGGAGGCTCGGAATGAGCAGTTCTTC. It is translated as CASGSGLAGEEARNEQFF.

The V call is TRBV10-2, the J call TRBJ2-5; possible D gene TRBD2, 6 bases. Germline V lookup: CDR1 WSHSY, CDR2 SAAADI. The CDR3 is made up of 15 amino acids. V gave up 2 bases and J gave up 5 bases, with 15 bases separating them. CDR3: CASSEDMGRWETQYF. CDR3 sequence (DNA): TGCGCCAGCAGTGAGGACATGGGGAGGTGGGAGACCCAGTACTTC.